Sequencing of this TCR beta chain was carried out in a study of early T cells in non-severe SARS-CoV-2 infection. The overall study: Bulk RNA from unsorted whole blood was sequenced; chains were unpaired.

In its sample, this clonotype was seen a few times. Individually, cDNA molecules had unique molecular identifiers attached to them. TCRdb processed the 5' RACE reads anew with MiXCR; each CDR3 protein has one entry. The data hold around 77,000 distinct CDR3 sequences, with approximately 15% observed a single time. The CDR3 is made up of 13 amino acids. V was cut by 2 bases and J by 8 bases, with 11 bases left in between. The V gene's germline CDR1 is SGHDT and CDR2 YYEEEE. The sequence was collected from an adult who was a healthcare worker with PCR-confirmed SARS-CoV-2 infection or an uninfected control (not recorded which). The V gene is TRBV5-6, the J gene TRBJ2-1, with D maybe TRBD2 (5 bases). This sample comprised whole blood, obtained at baseline. This CDR3 reads CASSFGRGDEQFF. CDR3 nucleotides: TGTGCCAGCAGCTTCGGACGGGGAGATGAGCAGTTCTTC.